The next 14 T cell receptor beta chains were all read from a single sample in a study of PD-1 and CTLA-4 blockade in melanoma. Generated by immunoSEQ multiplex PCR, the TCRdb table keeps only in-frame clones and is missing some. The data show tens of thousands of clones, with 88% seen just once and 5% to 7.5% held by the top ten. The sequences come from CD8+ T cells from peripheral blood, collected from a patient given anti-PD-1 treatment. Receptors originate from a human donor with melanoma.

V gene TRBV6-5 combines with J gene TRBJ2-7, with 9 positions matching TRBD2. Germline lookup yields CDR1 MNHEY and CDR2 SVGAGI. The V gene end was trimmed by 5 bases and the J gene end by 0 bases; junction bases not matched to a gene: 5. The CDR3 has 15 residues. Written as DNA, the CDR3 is TGTGCCAGCAGTCCCAGCGGGGGGAGCTCCTACGAGCAGTACTTC. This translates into CASSPSGGSSYEQYF.

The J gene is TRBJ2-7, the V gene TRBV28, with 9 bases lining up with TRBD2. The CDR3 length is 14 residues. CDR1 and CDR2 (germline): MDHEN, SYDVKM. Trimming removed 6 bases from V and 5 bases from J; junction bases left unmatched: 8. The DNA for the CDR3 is TGTGCCAGCAGGCCCCTAGCGGGGCTCGACGAGCAGTACTTC. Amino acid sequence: CASRPLAGLDEQYF.

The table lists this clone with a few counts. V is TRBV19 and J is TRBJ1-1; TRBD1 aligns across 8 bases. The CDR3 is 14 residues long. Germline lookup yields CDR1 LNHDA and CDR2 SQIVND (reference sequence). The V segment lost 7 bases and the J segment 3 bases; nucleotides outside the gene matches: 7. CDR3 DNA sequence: TGTGCCAGTAAACCGGGACAGGAACACACTGAAGCTTTCTTT. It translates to CASKPGQEHTEAFF.

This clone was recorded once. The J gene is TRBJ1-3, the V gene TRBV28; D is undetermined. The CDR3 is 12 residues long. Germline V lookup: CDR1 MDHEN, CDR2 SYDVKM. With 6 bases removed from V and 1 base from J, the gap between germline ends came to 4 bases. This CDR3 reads CASRGSGNTIYF. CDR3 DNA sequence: TGTGCCAGCAGGGGATCTGGAAACACCATATATTTT.

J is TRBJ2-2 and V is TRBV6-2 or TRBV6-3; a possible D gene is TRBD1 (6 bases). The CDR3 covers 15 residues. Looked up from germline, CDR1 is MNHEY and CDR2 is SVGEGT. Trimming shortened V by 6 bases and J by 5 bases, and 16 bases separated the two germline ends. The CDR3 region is CASSFQGLGTGELFF. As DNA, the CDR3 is TGTGCCAGCAGCTTCCAGGGGCTGGGGACCGGGGAGCTGTTTTTT.

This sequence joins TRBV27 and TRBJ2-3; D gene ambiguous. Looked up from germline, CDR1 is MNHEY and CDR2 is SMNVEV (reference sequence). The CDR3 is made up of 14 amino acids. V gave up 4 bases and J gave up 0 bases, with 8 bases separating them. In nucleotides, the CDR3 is TGTGCCAGCAGTTCAAGTGAGAGCACAGATACGCAGTATTTT. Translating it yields CASSSSESTDTQYF.

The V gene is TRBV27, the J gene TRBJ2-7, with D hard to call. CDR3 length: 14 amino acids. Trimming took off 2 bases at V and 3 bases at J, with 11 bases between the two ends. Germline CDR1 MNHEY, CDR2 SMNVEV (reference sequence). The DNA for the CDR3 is TGTGCCAGCAGTTTAGACGGTGGAAACTACGAGCAGTACTTC. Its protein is CASSLDGGNYEQYF.

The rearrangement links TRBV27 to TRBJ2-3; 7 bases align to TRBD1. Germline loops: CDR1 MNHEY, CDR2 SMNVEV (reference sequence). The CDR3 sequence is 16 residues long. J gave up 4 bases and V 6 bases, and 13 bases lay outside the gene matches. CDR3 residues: CASSSRAGTAADTQYF. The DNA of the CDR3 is TGTGCCAGCAGCTCCCGCGCCGGGACAGCGGCAGATACGCAGTATTTT.

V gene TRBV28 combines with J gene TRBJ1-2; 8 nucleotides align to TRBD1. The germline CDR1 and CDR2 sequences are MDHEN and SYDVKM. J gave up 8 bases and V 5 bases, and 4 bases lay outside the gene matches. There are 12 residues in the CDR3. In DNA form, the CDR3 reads TGTGCCAGCAGTCCACAGGGGGAAGGCTACACCTTC. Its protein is CASSPQGEGYTF.

The CDR3 DNA follows: TGTGCCAGCAGCCCACCTGGGGGTGAGCAGTTCTTC. This translates into CASSPPGGEQFF. This sequence joins TRBV27 and TRBJ2-1; the D gene could be TRBD1 or TRBD2 (5 bases each). This CDR3 is built from 12 residues. With 6 bases removed from V and 9 bases from J, the gap between germline ends came to 12 bases. Germline CDR1 reads MNHEY; CDR2 reads SMNVEV (reference sequence).

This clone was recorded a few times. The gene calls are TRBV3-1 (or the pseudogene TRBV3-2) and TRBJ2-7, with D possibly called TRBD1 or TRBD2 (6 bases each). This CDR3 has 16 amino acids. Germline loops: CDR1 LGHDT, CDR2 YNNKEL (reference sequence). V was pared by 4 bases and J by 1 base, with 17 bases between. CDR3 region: CASSRSRGAFSYEQYF. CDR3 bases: TGTGCCAGCAGCCGATCAAGGGGGGCCTTTTCCTACGAGCAGTACTTC.

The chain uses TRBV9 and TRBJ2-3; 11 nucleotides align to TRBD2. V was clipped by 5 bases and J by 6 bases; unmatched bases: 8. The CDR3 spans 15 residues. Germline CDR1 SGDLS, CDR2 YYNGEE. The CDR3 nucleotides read TGTGCCAGCAGGTGTCGACTAGCGGGGCCCGATACGCAGTATTTT. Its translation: CASRCRLAGPDTQYF.

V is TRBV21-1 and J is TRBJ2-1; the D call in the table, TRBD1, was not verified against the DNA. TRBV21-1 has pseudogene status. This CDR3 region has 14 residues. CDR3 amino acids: CASRPGQGAYEQFF. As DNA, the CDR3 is TGTGCCAGCAGACCGGGACAGGGGGCCTATGAGCAGTTCTTC.

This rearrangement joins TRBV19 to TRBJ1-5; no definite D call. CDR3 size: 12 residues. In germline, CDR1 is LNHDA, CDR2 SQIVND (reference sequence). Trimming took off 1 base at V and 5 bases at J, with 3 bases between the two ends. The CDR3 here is CASSIGDQPQHF. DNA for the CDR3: TGTGCCAGTAGTATAGGGGATCAGCCCCAGCATTTT.